These 28 T cell receptor beta chains were sequenced from one sample in a study of cytomegalovirus exposure and HLA in healthy donors. The primer mix had 60 Vbeta and 13 Jbeta primers. The table came from immunoSEQ multiplex PCR; TCRdb's copy has only in-frame clones and leaves some out. Seen here are fewer than 85,000 clones, over 70% observed once, and the top ten hold under 10%. Sequenced sample: PBMCs. These receptors originate from a man between 40 and 49 years old in good health and CMV-seropositive.

This clone was counted at least ten times. The chain uses TRBV25-1 and TRBJ1-5; 9 nucleotides agree with TRBD1. The germline gives CDR1 MGHDK, CDR2 SYGVNS. V trimming: 9 bases; J trimming: 4 bases; junction bases outside the gene matches: 7. The CDR3 is 14 residues long. Written as DNA, the CDR3 is TGTGCCAGTAGCCCTGACAGGGGGAATCAGCCCCAGCATTTT. Its protein is CASSPDRGNQPQHF.

The chain combines TRBV7-9 with TRBJ2-7; TRBD1 matches 10 bases. Germline V gene data show CDR1 as SEHNR and CDR2 as FQNEAQ (reference sequence). Trimming removed 3 bases from V and 2 bases from J; junction bases left unmatched: 7. The CDR3 is 16 residues long. Here the CDR3 DNA reads TGTGCCAGCAGCTTTTCTCCGGGACAGGGGACCTACGAGCAGTACTTC. Residues: CASSFSPGQGTYEQYF.

The chain has TRBV4-2 and TRBJ2-1; 10 bases match TRBD2. V lost 3 bases to trimming and J lost 4 bases; unmatched junction nucleotides: 6. Germline CDR1 and CDR2: LGHNA and YNFKEQ. The CDR3 covers 16 residues. In DNA form, the CDR3 reads TGTGCCAGCAGCCAGGAACTAGCGGGGATTTACAATGAGCAGTTCTTC. Residues: CASSQELAGIYNEQFF.

The chain links TRBV11-2 to TRBJ1-2, with TRBD1 matching 11 bases. V gave up 2 bases and J gave up 7 bases; unmatched junction bases: 6. Germline V gene data show CDR1 as SGHAT and CDR2 as FQNNGV. This CDR3 is 15 amino acids long. The CDR3 loop is CASSLNRDRGSGYTF. DNA for the CDR3: TGTGCCAGCAGCTTAAACAGGGACAGGGGGTCTGGCTACACCTTC.

The chain couples TRBV11-2 to TRBJ2-7; possible D gene TRBD2, 5 bases. Germline CDR1 and CDR2: SGHAT and FQNNGV. Deletions cut 3 bases from V and 8 bases from J, with 14 bases between. This CDR3 has 13 amino acids. The CDR3 region is CASSFDRGNKQYF. The CDR3 DNA sequence: TGTGCCAGCAGCTTCGATCGAGGGAATAAGCAGTACTTC.

The chain uses TRBV7-2 and TRBJ2-1; 7 positions match TRBD1. Germline CDR1 reads SGHTA; CDR2 reads FQGNSA. This CDR3 is 15 amino acids long. V lost 5 bases, J lost 4 bases, and 8 bases stayed unmatched. The CDR3 is CASSPSGQLYNEQFF. The CDR3 coding sequence is TGTGCCAGCAGCCCCTCGGGACAGCTATACAATGAGCAGTTCTTC.

The V and J genes are TRBV5-4 and TRBJ2-1, with 7 bases that match TRBD2. The V and J ends lost 4 bases and 0 bases, in that order; junction bases with no gene match: 7. Germline CDR1 is SGHNT and CDR2 is YYREEE (reference sequence). The CDR3 length is 16 residues. For the CDR3, the DNA is TGTGCCAGCAGCGGTGGGGGACTACGCTCCTACAATGAGCAGTTCTTC. This translates into CASSGGGLRSYNEQFF.

The chain combines TRBV2 with TRBJ2-3, with 10 nucleotides matching TRBD1. With 7 bases clipped from V and 6 bases from J, the junction kept 16 bases outside the gene matches. Germline values: CDR1 SNHLY, CDR2 FYNNEI. There are 17 residues in the CDR3. In DNA form, the CDR3 reads TGTGCCAGCACCGACGAGGGACGACAGGGGGCGGCGGATACGCAGTATTTT. Encoded protein: CASTDEGRQGAADTQYF.

The rearrangement joins TRBV19 to TRBJ1-4; D is possibly TRBD1 (5 bases). CDR1 and CDR2 from the germline V gene are LNHDA and SQIVND (reference sequence). The ends were cut back, 5 bases at V and 1 base at J, with 11 bases in the middle. The CDR3 consists of 15 residues. CDR3 DNA: TGTGCCAGTAGTGACGACAGAGGAACTAATGAAAAACTGTTTTTT. As protein: CASSDDRGTNEKLFF.

This chain joins TRBV5-6 and TRBJ2-1; a weak D match, TRBD1 (5 bases). The CDR3 contains 15 residues. The germline CDR1 and CDR2 sequences are SGHDT and YYEEEE. V lost 2 bases to trimming and J lost 2 bases, with 11 bases between them. The CDR3, as DNA: TGTGCCAGCAGCTTCAGGGTATTGGCCTACAATGAGCAGTTCTTC. Amino acids: CASSFRVLAYNEQFF.

The chain has TRBV10-3 and TRBJ2-7; perhaps TRBD2 as D (5 bases). CDR1 is ENHRY, CDR2 SYGVKD, per germline. Trimming removed 7 bases from V and 5 bases from J, with 18 bases in between. The CDR3 sequence is 14 residues long. The CDR3 DNA reads TGTGCCATCAACGACTACCCGAAATCCGACGAGCAGTACTTC. It yields the protein CAINDYPKSDEQYF.

V usage is TRBV28 and J usage is TRBJ2-2; 7 positions agree with TRBD2. This CDR3 region has 14 residues. J lost 1 base, V lost 6 bases, and 2 bases had no gene match. Germline CDR1 is MDHEN and CDR2 is SYDVKM. DNA for the CDR3: TGTGCCAGCAGGGGGGGGATGAACACCGGGGAGCTGTTTTTT. Translating gives CASRGGMNTGELFF.

CDR3 loop: CSVTGASENEQFF. DNA for the CDR3: TGCAGCGTGACCGGAGCCTCGGAAAATGAGCAGTTCTTC. This chain links TRBV29-1 with TRBJ2-1, with D hard to call. V dropped 6 bases and J dropped 7 bases, with 16 bases sitting between them. The CDR3 extends over 13 amino acids. In germline, CDR1 is SQVTM, CDR2 ANQGSEA.

The chain couples TRBV9 to TRBJ2-3, with D perhaps matching TRBD2 (5 bases). CDR3 length equals 14 residues. Trimming took off 5 bases at V and 0 bases at J, with 10 bases between the two ends. The germline V gene has CDR1 SGDLS and CDR2 YYNGEE. Written as DNA, the CDR3 is TGTGCCAGCAGTTCCGGACTTAGCACAGATACGCAGTATTTT. Amino acid sequence: CASSSGLSTDTQYF.

The chain carries TRBV30 and TRBJ2-7; D is unclear. CDR3 size: 15 residues. CDR1 is GTSNPN and CDR2 is SVGIG in the germline V gene (reference sequence). The V end was cut by 0 bases, the J end by 6 bases, with 18 bases between. The CDR3 sequence is CAWSVQGGLVSEQYF. The CDR3 coding sequence is TGTGCCTGGAGTGTACAAGGCGGTCTAGTGAGCGAGCAGTACTTC.

V is TRBV5-1 and J is TRBJ2-3; a weak D match, TRBD1 (5 bases). The CDR3 consists of 15 residues. CDR1 SGHRS and CDR2 YFSETQ come from the germline V gene. V was clipped by 0 bases and J by 4 bases, with 12 bases between them. CDR3 in amino acids: CASSLASGRADTQYF. CDR3 DNA sequence: TGCGCCAGCAGCTTGGCCTCAGGGCGAGCAGATACGCAGTATTTT.

This chain links TRBV5-1 with TRBJ2-2, with D tentatively TRBD1 (6 bases). This CDR3 is 14 amino acids long. V lost 0 bases, J lost 4 bases, and 7 bases lay in between. The V gene's germline CDR1 is SGHRS and CDR2 YFSETQ. CDR3 DNA: TGCGCCAGCAGCTTGGGGACAGCCACCGGGGAGCTGTTTTTT. Translating gives CASSLGTATGELFF.

The gene calls are TRBV7-2 and TRBJ2-1; D is possibly TRBD1 (5 bases). V lost 3 bases and J lost 8, with 20 bases in between. Germline loops: CDR1 SGHTA, CDR2 FQGNSA. The CDR3 totals 16 residues. The CDR3 DNA follows: TGTGCCAGCAGCTTCAATTCTGGCGGTAAAGGGGATGAGCAGTTCTTC. Amino acids: CASSFNSGGKGDEQFF.

This sequence joins TRBV2 and TRBJ1-1, with 9 bases that match TRBD1. Germline CDR1 reads SNHLY; CDR2 reads FYNNEI. V shed 2 bases, J shed 1 base, and the junction held 2 bases outside the gene matches. CDR3 length equals 15 residues. The CDR3 DNA follows: TGTGCCAGCAGTGAATGGGGACAGGGGAACACTGAAGCTTTCTTT. Translated: CASSEWGQGNTEAFF.

This clone was recorded only once. This rearrangement joins TRBV29-1 to TRBJ2-5; D ambiguous. The better agreement between TRBJ2-7 and the DNA end casts doubt on the J call. The V gene's germline CDR1 is SQVTM and CDR2 ANQGSEA. This CDR3 is 11 amino acids long. The DNA of the CDR3 is TGCAGCGTTTCTCCAGGTTACGAGCAGTACTTC. Translation gives CSVSPGYEQYF.

This clone was detected once. The chain has TRBV28 and TRBJ2-7; maybe TRBD2 (7 bases). The length of the CDR3 is 13 residues. The V gene lost 6 bases and the J gene lost 3 bases, with 12 bases spanning the gap. Germline V gives CDR1 MDHEN, CDR2 SYDVKM. CDR3 sequence: CASRGGGHYEQYF. CDR3 nucleotide sequence: TGTGCCAGCAGGGGAGGGGGTCACTACGAGCAGTACTTC.

The V and J genes are TRBV2 and TRBJ2-3, with 7 bases that match TRBD2. The CDR3 runs to 12 residues. CDR1 is SNHLY and CDR2 is FYNNEI in the germline V gene. V was clipped by 10 bases and J by 4 bases; unmatched bases: 5. This chain's CDR3 is CAIREDADTQYF. DNA for the CDR3: TGTGCCATTCGGGAGGACGCAGATACGCAGTATTTT.

The chain uses TRBV28 and TRBJ1-1; the D is unclear. V was pared by 5 bases and J by 7 bases, with 20 bases between. There are 15 residues in the CDR3. The V gene's germline CDR1 is MDHEN and CDR2 SYDVKM. The CDR3 sequence: CASSLIRSGENEAFF. The DNA of the CDR3 is TGTGCCAGCAGTCTCATTCGGTCGGGAGAGAATGAAGCTTTCTTT.

The chain joins TRBV19 to TRBJ2-7; weak D call: TRBD2 (5 bases). The CDR3 consists of 15 residues. Germline V gene sequence: CDR1 LNHDA, CDR2 SQIVND (reference sequence). V lost 4 bases and J 1 base, leaving 14 bases between the germline ends. CDR3 loop: CASSTIGERSYEQYF. In nucleotides, the CDR3 is TGTGCCAGTAGTACCATCGGGGAGAGGTCCTACGAGCAGTACTTC.

The table lists this clone with a count of one. The rearrangement uses TRBV7-8 and TRBJ1-3; D is unclear. The germline CDR1 and CDR2 sequences are SGHVS and FQNEAQ. The CDR3 has 17 residues. Trimming took off 6 bases at V and 0 bases at J, with 18 bases between the two ends. The CDR3 DNA is TGTGCCAGCAGATCGCGCAGCAATTACTACTCTGGAAACACCATATATTTT. This sequence encodes CASRSRSNYYSGNTIYF.

The chain couples TRBV5-1 to TRBJ2-7, with TRBD2 identical over 8 bases. CDR1 SGHRS and CDR2 YFSETQ come from the germline V gene. Trimming removed 3 bases from V and 2 bases from J; junction bases left unmatched: 4. The CDR3 is made up of 14 amino acids. CDR3 bases: TGCGCCAGCAGCTCCAGGACTAGCACCTACGAGCAGTACTTC. Protein: CASSSRTSTYEQYF.

The chain couples TRBV2 to TRBJ2-3; 9 nucleotides line up with TRBD2. The V gene's germline CDR1 is SNHLY and CDR2 FYNNEI. V was clipped by 2 bases and J by 5 bases; unmatched bases: 5. The length of the CDR3 is 15 residues. CDR3 amino acids: CASSELAGFGDTQYF. CDR3 DNA sequence: TGTGCCAGCAGTGAACTAGCGGGGTTTGGAGATACGCAGTATTTT.

This clone has just one count. The chain combines TRBV18 with TRBJ1-1; D is undetermined. V was clipped by 2 bases and J by 8 bases, with 21 bases between them. Germline-derived CDR1 and CDR2 are KGHSH and LQKENI. This CDR3 region has 16 residues. The CDR3 DNA follows: TGTGCCAGCTCACCAATAGAAGGTTTAGGGAGTGCGGAAGCTTTCTTT. It codes for CASSPIEGLGSAEAFF.